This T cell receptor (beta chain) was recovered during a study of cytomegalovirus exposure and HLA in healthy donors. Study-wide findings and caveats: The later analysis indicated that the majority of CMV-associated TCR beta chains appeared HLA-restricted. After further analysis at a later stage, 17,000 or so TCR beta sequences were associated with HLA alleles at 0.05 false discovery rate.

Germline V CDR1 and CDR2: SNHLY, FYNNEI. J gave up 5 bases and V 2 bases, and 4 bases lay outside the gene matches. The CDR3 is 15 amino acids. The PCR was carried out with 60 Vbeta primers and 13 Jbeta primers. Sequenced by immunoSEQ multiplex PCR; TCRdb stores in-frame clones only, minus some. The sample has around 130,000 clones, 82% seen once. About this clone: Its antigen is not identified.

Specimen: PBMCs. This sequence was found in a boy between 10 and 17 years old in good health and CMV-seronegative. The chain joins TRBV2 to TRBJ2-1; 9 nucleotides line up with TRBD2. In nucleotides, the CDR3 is TGTGCCAGCAGTGAACTAGCGGGGACGAACAATGAGCAGTTCTTC. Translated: CASSELAGTNNEQFF.